The rows below give T cell receptor beta chains drawn from one sample of a study of control samples from healthy donors and cancer patients. The assay was immunoSEQ multiplex PCR, and TCRdb's table has in-frame clones only and misses some. The sample consists of more than 95,000 clones, roughly 87% of them appearing once. The source material was blood. These receptors came from a man between 18 and 29 years old in good health. CDR3s include the opening cysteine and the closing phenylalanine or tryptophan. Fields, in order: V gene, J gene, CDR3 protein.

V gene: TRBV24-1
J gene: TRBJ2-3
CDR3 protein: CATSDRTGSDTQYF

V gene: TRBV28
J gene: TRBJ2-5
CDR3 protein: CASRRALGGETQYF

V gene: TRBV5-1
J gene: TRBJ1-2
CDR3 protein: CASSSPSANYGYTF

V gene: TRBV7-9
J gene: TRBJ1-1
CDR3 protein: CASSPGGTEAFF

V gene: TRBV10-3
J gene: TRBJ2-7
CDR3 protein: CAISAKPLAGGAHEQYF

V gene: TRBV5-6
J gene: TRBJ1-6
CDR3 protein: CASGYSGSYSPLHF

V gene: TRBV24-1
J gene: TRBJ2-3
CDR3 protein: CATSAQDRVQYF

V gene: TRBV13
J gene: TRBJ2-7
CDR3 protein: CASSLGSLYGLTEDTYEQYF

V gene: TRBV19
J gene: TRBJ1-3
CDR3 protein: CASSPTLGGHSGNTIYF

V gene: TRBV2
J gene: TRBJ1-1
CDR3 protein: CASSERMMNTEAFF

V gene: TRBV19
J gene: TRBJ2-7
CDR3 protein: CASSIQGGSYEQYF

V gene: TRBV14
J gene: TRBJ2-5
CDR3 protein: CASSQGLGETQYF

V gene: TRBV7-8
J gene: TRBJ2-2
CDR3 protein: CASSRDRAGRGNTGELFF

V gene: TRBV30
J gene: TRBJ1-5
CDR3 protein: CAWSVPDMSNQPQHF

V gene: TRBV7-6
J gene: TRBJ2-3
CDR3 protein: CASSLYTGGNRITDTQYF

V gene: TRBV3-1/TRBV3-2
J gene: TRBJ2-7
CDR3 protein: CASSRTGTNYEQYF

V gene: TRBV4-1
J gene: TRBJ2-1
CDR3 protein: CASSQLLADEQFF

V gene: TRBV19
J gene: TRBJ2-2
CDR3 protein: CASSRTGANTGELFF

V gene: TRBV7-9
J gene: TRBJ1-3
CDR3 protein: CASSSPGGGQTGNTIYF

V gene: TRBV5-1
J gene: TRBJ2-1
CDR3 protein: CASSLGGDEQFF

V gene: TRBV18
J gene: TRBJ2-2
CDR3 protein: CASSPRARGPETGELFF

V gene: TRBV2
J gene: TRBJ1-2
CDR3 protein: CASKEGQKLAGTF

V gene: TRBV11-1
J gene: TRBJ1-1
CDR3 protein: CASSLNPGDTEAFF

V gene: TRBV18
J gene: TRBJ1-5
CDR3 protein: CASSPGNRGMNQPQHF

V gene: TRBV25-1
J gene: TRBJ1-2
CDR3 protein: CASSEFFVDGYTF

V gene: TRBV6-4
J gene: TRBJ1-1
CDR3 protein: CASSDKGPRDTEAFF

V gene: TRBV30
J gene: TRBJ2-5
CDR3 protein: CAWSATKTQYF

V gene: TRBV4-3
J gene: TRBJ1-6
CDR3 protein: CASSQGPLPFLNSPLHF

V gene: TRBV2
J gene: TRBJ2-3
CDR3 protein: CASSEDRALSTDTQYF

V gene: TRBV7-9
J gene: TRBJ2-3
CDR3 protein: CASSLIDGDTQYF

V gene: TRBV15
J gene: TRBJ1-2
CDR3 protein: CATSKWTGYSYGYTF

V gene: TRBV6-5
J gene: TRBJ1-2
CDR3 protein: CASSTGTDYGYTF

V gene: TRBV6-5
J gene: TRBJ1-6
CDR3 protein: CASSHESWGSPLHF

V gene: TRBV9
J gene: TRBJ2-5
CDR3 protein: CASSSRTGQETQYF

V gene: TRBV27
J gene: TRBJ2-2
CDR3 protein: CASSPGWSGELFF

V gene: TRBV7-3
J gene: TRBJ1-2
CDR3 protein: CASSLTEFSGYTF

V gene: TRBV27
J gene: TRBJ1-2
CDR3 protein: CASSLGSGIVGYGYTF

V gene: TRBV27
J gene: TRBJ2-1
CDR3 protein: CASSATGSSYNEQFF

V gene: TRBV10-3
J gene: TRBJ2-1
CDR3 protein: CAISSGYNEQFF

V gene: TRBV18
J gene: TRBJ1-5
CDR3 protein: CASSARVNGQPQHF

V gene: TRBV10-3
J gene: TRBJ1-1
CDR3 protein: CAISPRTVNTEAFF

V gene: TRBV28
J gene: TRBJ1-2
CDR3 protein: CASSLFRGEGGYTF

V gene: TRBV11-2
J gene: TRBJ1-3
CDR3 protein: CASSLGIGNTIYF

V gene: TRBV5-1
J gene: TRBJ2-3
CDR3 protein: CASSDSWGGDTQYF

V gene: TRBV6-4
J gene: TRBJ2-2
CDR3 protein: CASSDSKANTGELFF

V gene: TRBV6-1
J gene: TRBJ1-1
CDR3 protein: CASSEFNRGHLVLAPEAFF

V gene: TRBV2
J gene: TRBJ2-2
CDR3 protein: CASSGWKGAPGELFF

V gene: TRBV9
J gene: TRBJ1-2
CDR3 protein: CASSVATSGGSSYGYTF

V gene: TRBV18
J gene: TRBJ2-6
CDR3 protein: CASSPGANVLTF

V gene: TRBV19
J gene: TRBJ1-2
CDR3 protein: CASSIDRSYGYTF

V gene: TRBV18
J gene: TRBJ2-3
CDR3 protein: CASSPAQRVTDTQYF